This T cell receptor beta chain came from a study of blood T cell repertoires in COVID-19. Here immunoSEQ multiplex PCR was the method, and the copy in TCRdb shows in-frame clones only, minus some. The sample has about 240,000 clones, approximately 83% seen once. The CDR3 length is 16 residues. Germline CDR1 MGHDK, CDR2 SYGVNS. V was pared by 3 bases and J by 2 bases, with 6 bases of the junction left unmatched. The sequenced sample was PBMCs or T cells enriched from blood (not recorded which). This chain uses TRBV25-1 with TRBJ2-2, with 7 bases lining up with TRBD2. The origin of this receptor is a woman aged 40 to 50 who had been exposed to COVID-19. In DNA form, the CDR3 reads TGTGCCAGCAGTGAGCGGGGGACGGCTAACACCGGGGAGCTGTTTTTT. It is translated as CASSERGTANTGELFF.